Each of the 23 T cell receptor beta chains below was sequenced from the same sample in a study of blood T cell repertoires in COVID-19. Here immunoSEQ multiplex PCR was the method, and the copy in TCRdb shows in-frame clones only, minus some. The sample carries roughly 160,000 clones, approximately 91% recorded once. The sample consisted of peripheral blood. These receptors were collected from a man between 18 and 35 years old with COVID-19, enrolled during active disease.

The chain links TRBV7-9 to TRBJ2-6, with D uncertain. CDR3 length: 17 residues. V was shortened by 4 bases and J by 0 bases, with 13 bases between the two germline ends. CDR1 is SEHNR and CDR2 is FQNEAQ in the germline V gene (reference sequence). The CDR3 reads CASSSGVVASGANVLTF. The CDR3 bases are TGTGCCAGCAGCTCAGGTGTGGTGGCCTCTGGGGCCAACGTCCTGACTTTC.

The rearrangement joins TRBV9 to TRBJ2-7; a possible D gene is TRBD1 (6 bases). This CDR3 comprises 14 residues. The germline V gene encodes CDR1 SGDLS and CDR2 YYNGEE. V lost 2 bases to trimming and J lost 5 bases, with 14 bases between them. The CDR3 spells CASSVFGQTDEQYF. DNA of the CDR3: TGTGCCAGCAGCGTCTTCGGACAGACTGACGAGCAGTACTTC.

The gene calls are TRBV3-1 (or the pseudogene TRBV3-2) and TRBJ1-1, with a weak D call TRBD1 (6 bases). Germline assignment: CDR1 LGHDT and CDR2 YNNKEL (reference sequence). CDR3 length: 13 residues. V was trimmed by 3 bases and J by 6 bases, leaving 11 bases between them. CDR3 protein: CASSQLQGAEAFF. For the CDR3, the DNA is TGTGCCAGCAGCCAGTTACAGGGAGCTGAAGCTTTCTTT.

The DNA of the CDR3 is TGCAGCGTTGGCGGACTCTCTGGAAACACCATATATTTT. This encodes CSVGGLSGNTIYF. The gene calls are TRBV29-1 and TRBJ1-3, with no clear D. Germline V gene data show CDR1 as SQVTM and CDR2 as ANQGSEA. Trimming took 4 bases from V and 0 from J, leaving 7 bases between them. The CDR3 runs 13 residues.

The rearrangement uses TRBV6-2 or TRBV6-3 and TRBJ1-2, with D possibly matching TRBD1 (6 bases). The CDR3 runs 15 residues. Germline-derived CDR1 and CDR2 are MNHEY and SVGEGT. V shed 2 bases and J shed 4 bases, with 14 bases lying between them. CDR3 sequence: CASSYKGTGLYGYTF. Here the CDR3 DNA reads TGTGCCAGCAGTTACAAGGGAACAGGGCTCTATGGCTACACCTTC.

The chain couples TRBV5-6 to TRBJ2-1, with TRBD2 identical over 10 bases. The V gene's germline CDR1 is SGHDT and CDR2 YYEEEE. The CDR3 is 16 amino acids. The V gene end was trimmed by 3 bases and the J gene end by 2 bases; junction bases not matched to a gene: 5. The CDR3 protein is CASSSTSGRAYNEQFF. The CDR3, as DNA: TGTGCCAGCAGCTCCACAAGCGGGAGGGCCTACAATGAGCAGTTCTTC.

This chain connects TRBV30 to TRBJ1-5; 9 bases are shared with TRBD1. The CDR3 has 13 amino acids. The germline gives CDR1 GTSNPN, CDR2 SVGIG (reference sequence). The V gene end was trimmed by 5 bases and the J gene end by 3 bases; junction bases not matched to a gene: 2. The CDR3, as DNA: TGTGCCTGGGGGACAGGGATCAATCAGCCCCAGCATTTT. Translated, it gives CAWGTGINQPQHF.

V and J are TRBV13 and TRBJ2-1; 15 bases match TRBD2. This CDR3 has 21 residues. The V gene end was trimmed by 5 bases and the J gene end by 3 bases; junction bases not matched to a gene: 17. The germline gives CDR1 PRHDT, CDR2 FYEKMQ (reference sequence). The chain's CDR3 is CASSPLPAGTSGRTGYNEQFF. The CDR3 bases are TGTGCCAGCAGCCCTCTTCCGGCCGGGACTAGCGGGAGGACTGGCTACAATGAGCAGTTCTTC.

J is TRBJ2-7 and V is TRBV7-2; 7 bases line up with TRBD2. The germline V gene encodes CDR1 SGHTA and CDR2 FQGNSA. The J segment lost 4 bases and the V segment lost 4 bases, leaving 4 bases of the junction unmatched. This CDR3 has 13 amino acids. The CDR3 is CASSSEGGYEQYF. CDR3 in DNA: TGTGCCAGCAGCTCAGAGGGAGGGTACGAGCAGTACTTC. Based on the CDR3 plus reference TRBV7-2 and TRBJ2-7, the full variable domain is GAGVSQSPSNKVTEKGKDVELRCDPISGHTALYWYRQSLGQGLEFLIYFQGNSAPDKSGLPSDRFSAERTGGSVSTLTIQRTQQEDSAVYLCASSSEGGYEQYFGPGTRLTVT.

The chain is built from TRBV27 and TRBJ2-5; 7 bases agree with TRBD2. CDR1 is MNHEY, CDR2 SMNVEV, per germline (reference sequence). The J segment lost 2 bases and the V segment lost 5 bases, leaving 8 bases of the junction unmatched. The CDR3 has 15 amino acids. In DNA form, the CDR3 reads TGTGCCAGCAGTGGGAGGGCAGTAGAACAAGAGACCCAGTACTTC. Translating gives CASSGRAVEQETQYF.

The chain links TRBV19 to TRBJ2-1; TRBD2 aligns across 8 bases. The trim removed 7 bases at V and 7 bases at J, leaving 9 bases unmatched. The CDR3 covers 14 residues. Germline loops: CDR1 LNHDA, CDR2 SQIVND (reference sequence). The CDR3 loop reads CASKSGASGNEQFF. For the CDR3, the DNA is TGTGCCAGTAAGAGCGGGGCTAGCGGGAATGAGCAGTTCTTC.

The gene calls are TRBV5-5 and TRBJ2-7; D possibly corresponds to TRBD2 (5 bases). Germline CDR1 is SGHKS and CDR2 is YYEKEE (reference sequence). This CDR3 spans 15 amino acids. Trimming left V 1 base short and J 3 bases short, with 14 bases between. In nucleotides, the CDR3 is TGTGCCAGCAGCTTGCAAACCCTAGCCCTCTACGAGCAGTACTTC. Its protein product is CASSLQTLALYEQYF.

The chain is built from TRBV21-1 and TRBJ2-6; the D call in the table, TRBD1, was not verified against the DNA. TRBV21-1 is a listed pseudogene. CDR3 length: 17 residues. The CDR3 spells CASSKAAQGCGANVLTF. Here the CDR3 DNA reads TGTGCCAGCAGCAAAGCAGCTCAGGGATGCGGGGCCAACGTCCTGACTTTC.

The chain links TRBV11-3 to TRBJ2-3, with TRBD2 matching over 15 bases. J was trimmed by 4 bases and V by 4 bases; bases with no gene match: 3. The CDR3 consists of 16 residues. Germline V CDR1 and CDR2: SGHNT, YENEEA. Here the CDR3 reads CASSSGLAGGPDTQYF. The DNA for the CDR3 is TGTGCCAGCAGCTCTGGACTAGCGGGAGGGCCAGATACGCAGTATTTT.

This chain connects TRBV28 to TRBJ1-2; tentatively, D is TRBD1 (6 bases). V dropped 5 bases and J dropped 2 bases, with 15 bases sitting between them. The CDR3 is 15 residues long. The germline CDR1 and CDR2 sequences are MDHEN and SYDVKM. For the CDR3, the DNA is TGTGCCAGCAGTCCCCCGGGGGGGCGGAACTATGGCTACACCTTC. The encoded protein is CASSPPGGRNYGYTF.

The chain employs TRBV9 and TRBJ2-7, with 9 bases matching TRBD1. This CDR3 has 15 residues. The germline CDR1 and CDR2 sequences are SGDLS and YYNGEE. V shed 4 bases, J shed 4 bases, and the junction held 9 bases outside the gene matches. CDR3 region: CASSTGTGTLYEQYF. The DNA for the CDR3 is TGTGCCAGCAGCACCGGGACAGGGACTCTATACGAGCAGTACTTC.

The chain is built from TRBV10-2 and TRBJ2-1; weak D call: TRBD2 (6 bases). The CDR3 has 15 amino acids. The V end was cut by 9 bases, the J end by 2 bases, with 17 bases between. Germline CDR1 and CDR2: WSHSY and SAAADI. CDR3 nucleotides: TGCGCCAGTGGGGGTAGGAGGGGAACCTACAATGAGCAGTTCTTC. Translation: CASGGRRGTYNEQFF.

The chain uses TRBV5-1 and TRBJ1-1; a possible D gene is TRBD1 (5 bases). In germline, CDR1 is SGHRS, CDR2 YFSETQ. The CDR3 is 14 amino acids. The V and J ends lost 3 bases and 5 bases respectively, with 14 bases between them. CDR3 loop: CASSSLGRGTEAFF. The DNA for the CDR3 is TGCGCCAGCAGCTCGCTGGGCCGGGGGACTGAAGCTTTCTTT.

The V gene is TRBV19, the J gene TRBJ2-5; maybe TRBD1 (6 bases). Trimming stripped 5 bases from V and 1 base from J, with 14 bases between. Germline V CDR1 and CDR2: LNHDA, SQIVND (reference sequence). This CDR3 is 15 amino acids long. This CDR3 is CASSQRTVTQETQYF. The CDR3, as DNA: TGTGCCAGTAGTCAAAGGACAGTGACCCAAGAGACCCAGTACTTC. Complete variable domain (other parts from reference TRBV19 and TRBJ2-5): DGGITQSPKYLFRKEGQNVTLSCEQNLNHDAMYWYRQDPGQGLRLIYYSQIVNDFQKGDIAEGYSVSREKKESFPLTVTSAQKNPTAFYLCASSQRTVTQETQYFGPGTRLLVL.

V gene TRBV7-2 combines with J gene TRBJ2-7, with TRBD2 identical over 9 bases. Per the germline V gene, CDR1 is SGHTA and CDR2 is FQGNSA. The CDR3 loop spans 15 amino acids. After removal of 2 bases from V and 7 bases from J, the junction contained 9 bases not matched to a gene. CDR3 bases: TGTGCCAGCAGCTTACATGCGGGAGGGGTGGAGGAGCAGTACTTC. It is translated as CASSLHAGGVEEQYF.

V usage is TRBV5-1 and J usage is TRBJ2-3, with TRBD1 identical over 9 bases. The CDR3 contains 16 residues. The ends lost 1 base at V and 1 base at J; junction bases unmatched: 4. Germline CDR1 SGHRS, CDR2 YFSETQ. The chain's CDR3 is CASSLSRDRGTDTQYF. The CDR3 nucleotides are TGCGCCAGCAGCTTGTCCCGGGACAGGGGCACAGATACGCAGTATTTT.

V is TRBV2 and J is TRBJ2-7; weak D call: TRBD2 (6 bases). V lost 4 bases to trimming and J lost 0 bases, with 13 bases between them. Germline CDR1 SNHLY, CDR2 FYNNEI. The CDR3 is 15 residues long. The CDR3 bases are TGTGCCAGCAGTGGGGACTTTTCCCTCTCCTACGAGCAGTACTTC. Translating gives CASSGDFSLSYEQYF. Full variable domain (rest looked up from reference TRBV2 and TRBJ2-7): EPEVTQTPSHQVTQMGQEVILRCVPISNHLYFYWYRQILGQKVEFLVSFYNNEISEKSEIFDDQFSVERPDGSNFTLKIRSTKLEDSAMYFCASSGDFSLSYEQYFGPGTRLTVT.

The rearrangement links TRBV7-9 to TRBJ2-7; perhaps TRBD2 as D (5 bases). Germline CDR1 reads SEHNR; CDR2 reads FQNEAQ (reference sequence). V lost 5 bases and J lost 3, with 17 bases in between. The CDR3 extends over 15 amino acids. CDR3 protein: CASSPPYRDYYEQYF. For the CDR3, the DNA is TGTGCCAGCAGCCCCCCTTACCGTGACTACTACGAGCAGTACTTC.